What follows are 18 T cell receptor beta chains derived from one specimen sequenced in a study of neurological immune-mediated disorders. Via MiXCR, TCRdb re-called the 5' RACE reads, giving one row per CDR3 protein. This sample yields tens of thousands of distinct CDR3 sequences, of which roughly an eighth are seen a single time; 6.5% to 8% belongs to the top ten. Sequencing was performed on PBMCs. The receptors derive from a woman in her forties or fifties in good health.

This clonotype was seen ten or more times. V and J are TRBV5-1 and TRBJ1-2; 10 positions agree with TRBD1. Germline trimming cut 4 bases from V and 4 bases from J; bases unmatched to any gene: 4. The germline CDR1 and CDR2 sequences are SGHRS and YFSETQ. The CDR3 is 14 residues long. CDR3 loop: CASSSGQGGYGYTF. The CDR3, as DNA: TGCGCCAGCAGCAGCGGACAGGGGGGCTATGGCTACACCTTC.

This clonotype was seen many times. V usage is TRBV27 and J usage is TRBJ2-7; 10 bases match TRBD2. This CDR3 is built from 17 residues. The V and J ends lost 4 bases and 5 bases, in that order; junction bases with no gene match: 14. Germline V gene sequence: CDR1 MNHEY, CDR2 SMNVEV (reference sequence). The CDR3 protein is CASSWRALAGNTHEQYF. In DNA, the CDR3 is TGTGCCAGCAGTTGGAGGGCACTAGCGGGGAACACCCACGAGCAGTACTTC.

The rearrangement links TRBV6-1 to TRBJ1-2; perhaps TRBD1 as D (6 bases). Germline lookup yields CDR1 MNHNS and CDR2 SASEGT. The CDR3 covers 16 residues. The V and J ends lost 0 bases and 8 bases respectively, with 19 bases between them. The CDR3 sequence is CASSEALQGRIVGYTF. The CDR3 nucleotides read TGTGCCAGCAGTGAAGCGCTTCAGGGGCGAATTGTAGGCTACACCTTC.

This clonotype was counted many times. This chain links TRBV12-3 or TRBV12-4 with TRBJ1-1; 8 nucleotides line up with TRBD1. J lost 4 bases, V lost 5 bases, and 6 bases had no gene match. The CDR3 runs to 14 residues. CDR3 DNA sequence: TGTGCCAGCAGTCCCACAGGGGGGGGCACTGAAGCTTTCTTT. Amino acid sequence: CASSPTGGGTEAFF.

This clonotype showed up many times. The CDR3: CASSLALASTYEQYF. The DNA for the CDR3 is TGCGCCAGCAGCTTGGCTCTGGCTTCGACCTACGAGCAGTACTTC. The rearrangement joins TRBV5-1 to TRBJ2-7, with unresolved D. Germline values: CDR1 SGHRS, CDR2 YFSETQ. This CDR3 has 15 residues. V was trimmed by 0 bases and J by 2 bases, leaving 12 bases between them. Using reference TRBV5-1 and TRBJ2-7 for the parts outside the CDR3, the full variable domain is KAGVTQTPRYLIKTRGQQVTLSCSPISGHRSVSWYQQTPGQGLQFLFEYFSETQRNKGNFPGRFSGRQFSNSRSEMNVSTLELGDSALYLCASSLALASTYEQYFGPGTRLTVT.

This clonotype showed up many times. The chain combines TRBV5-1 with TRBJ1-1; the D is unclear. V lost 4 bases, J lost 3 bases, and 13 bases lay in between. Germline values: CDR1 SGHRS, CDR2 YFSETQ. CDR3 length: 14 residues. CDR3 DNA sequence: TGCGCCAGCAGCGCGGTCCAGGCGGACACTGAAGCTTTCTTT. Its translation: CASSAVQADTEAFF.

At least ten counts were recorded for this clonotype. The J gene is TRBJ1-1, the V gene TRBV29-1; 11 bases fit TRBD1. The CDR3 covers 14 residues. V dropped 6 bases and J dropped 4; count of bases not matched to a gene: 7. From germline, CDR1 is SQVTM and CDR2 ANQGSEA. In DNA form, the CDR3 reads TGCAGCGTACAAGCCGGGACAGGGGGCACTGAAGCTTTCTTT. This encodes CSVQAGTGGTEAFF.

At least ten counts were recorded for this clonotype. The chain employs TRBV7-2 and TRBJ2-7; weak D call: TRBD1 (6 bases). Trimming took 5 bases from V and 12 from J, leaving 26 bases between them. The CDR3 has 15 amino acids. Germline lookup yields CDR1 SGHTA and CDR2 FQGNSA. In nucleotides, the CDR3 is TGTGCCAGCAGCCAGGTCCCAGGGGACGCCTTCAGGGGGTACTTC. Translated, it gives CASSQVPGDAFRGYF.

This chain joins TRBV27 and TRBJ1-1; D possibly corresponds to TRBD1 (6 bases). V lost 5 bases and J lost 1, with 14 bases in between. Germline V gene lookup returns CDR1 MNHEY and CDR2 SMNVEV (reference sequence). This CDR3 region has 15 residues. The CDR3 region has the DNA TGTGCCAGCAGTCCAACAGGGATAGCGAACACTGAAGCTTTCTTT. Protein product: CASSPTGIANTEAFF.

The chain combines TRBV5-1 with TRBJ1-1, with a tentative D call TRBD1 (5 bases). Germline CDR1 and CDR2: SGHRS and YFSETQ. This CDR3 is built from 12 residues. Trimming cost V 9 bases and J 12 bases, with 21 bases left between them. Here the CDR3 DNA reads TGCGCCAATCCTGGGGACTATCGGATATCTTTCTTT. Its translation: CANPGDYRISFF.

In the case of this clonotype: One end of the junction is discordant with germline, which a read error may explain. The chain joins TRBV5-5 to TRBJ2-2; 10 positions match TRBD2. Looked up from germline, CDR1 is SGHKS and CDR2 is YYEKEE (reference sequence). This CDR3 is 14 amino acids long. As DNA, the CDR3 is TGTGTCAGCGGACCTAGCGGGAGTACCGGGGAGCTGTTTTTT. Its translation is CVSGPSGSTGELFF.

This clonotype was recorded at least ten times. V is TRBV7-2 and J is TRBJ2-5, with D possibly called TRBD1 or TRBD2 (5 bases each). This CDR3 region has 13 residues. The V gene's germline CDR1 is SGHTA and CDR2 FQGNSA. Trimming pared 5 bases from V and 2 bases from J, leaving 9 bases between. The CDR3 here is CASSRGQQETQYF. The CDR3 coding sequence is TGTGCCAGCAGCCGGGGCCAACAAGAGACCCAGTACTTC.

This clonotype was seen ten or more times. V is TRBV29-1 and J is TRBJ2-3, with D possibly matching TRBD1 (5 bases). Germline V gene lookup returns CDR1 SQVTM and CDR2 ANQGSEA. The CDR3 runs 11 residues. V was cut by 6 bases and J by 6 bases, with 10 bases left in between. The CDR3 reads CSVRGLDTQYF. CDR3 coding DNA: TGCAGCGTAAGGGGCTTGGATACGCAGTATTTT.

This clonotype showed up many times. This sequence joins TRBV20-1 and TRBJ2-3; 7 bases align to TRBD2. From germline, CDR1 is DFQATT and CDR2 SNEGSKA (reference sequence). With V trimmed by 4 bases and J by 3 bases, 4 bases remained unmatched. The CDR3 has 13 residues. The CDR3 DNA reads TGCAGTGCTAAGACTAGCAATACAGATACGCAGTATTTT. Translation: CSAKTSNTDTQYF.

This clonotype was observed many times. J is TRBJ2-2 and V is TRBV5-1, with TRBD2 matching 13 bases. V lost 3 bases to trimming and J lost 0 bases; unmatched junction nucleotides: 8. The CDR3 spans 19 residues. Germline V gives CDR1 SGHRS, CDR2 YFSETQ. Written as DNA, the CDR3 is TGCGCCAGCAGCTCCTCGAGACTAGCGGGGGGCCCGAACACCGGGGAGCTGTTTTTT. Encoded protein: CASSSSRLAGGPNTGELFF.

This clonotype was recorded many times. Here the CDR3 DNA reads TGCAGTGCTAGGAGGTCGTCCCAGCATTTT. Amino acid sequence: CSARRSSQHF. The chain uses TRBV20-1 and TRBJ1-5; no definite D call. Germline V CDR1 and CDR2: DFQATT, SNEGSKA (reference sequence). The germline V and J ends were trimmed by 3 bases and 11 bases, with 8 bases remaining between them. CDR3 length: 10 residues.

This clonotype appeared many times. The chain recombines TRBV3-1 with TRBJ2-5; 7 positions agree with TRBD1. The CDR3 spans 16 residues. The junction had 8 bases not matched to a gene; V was cut back by 2 bases and J by 2 bases. Germline V gene lookup returns CDR1 LGHDT and CDR2 YNNKEL (reference sequence). The DNA for the CDR3 is TGTGCCAGCAGCCAAAGGCAGCGGACAGGACAAGAGACCCAGTACTTC. This translates into CASSQRQRTGQETQYF.

The rearrangement links TRBV27 to TRBJ1-2; D remains ambiguous. V lost 4 bases and J lost 4, with 10 bases in between. The CDR3 spans 13 residues. Germline CDR1 reads MNHEY; CDR2 reads SMNVEV (reference sequence). The DNA for the CDR3 is TGTGCCAGCAGTTCGAGGACGTTCTATGGCTACACCTTC. Amino acids: CASSSRTFYGYTF.